Presented here are 30 T cell receptor beta chains from one specimen sequenced in a study of T cells in Graves' hyperthyroidism and ophthalmopathy. RNA transcripts gave rise to amplified TCR beta CDR3 regions. First-round RT-PCR targeting the TCR CDR3 was performed with the HTBI primer set. MiXCR, applied by TCRdb to the multiplex PCR reads, yields one record per CDR3 protein. The table lists about 350,000 distinct CDR3 sequences, roughly 14% of them singletons. The sequencing input was blood. These TCRs come from a woman under 40 with Graves' hyperthyroidism.

Details on this clonotype: Given a much more abundant clone one base away, this may be a read error. This chain uses TRBV30 with TRBJ2-2; D ambiguous. V was cut by 2 bases and J by 4 bases, with 5 bases left in between. The CDR3 is made up of 12 amino acids. CDR1 GTSNPN and CDR2 SVGIG come from the germline V gene (reference sequence). The CDR3 DNA reads as TGTGCCTGGAGTTGGACCACCGGGGAGCTGTTTTTT. Its translation: CAWSWTTGELFF. The full variable domain, its missing parts supplied by reference TRBV30 and TRBJ2-2, is SQTIHQWPATLVQPVGSPLSLECTVEGTSNPNLYWYRQAAGRGLQLLFYSVGIGQISSEVPQNLSASRPQDRQFILSSKKLLLSDSGFYLCAWSWTTGELFFGEGSRLTVL.

This chain joins TRBV20-1 and TRBJ1-4; D unresolved. V was cut by 3 bases and J by 14 bases, with 13 bases left in between. The length of the CDR3 is 11 residues. Per germline, CDR1 DFQATT and CDR2 SNEGSKA (reference sequence). The CDR3 loop is CSARRSKILFF. The CDR3 DNA follows: TGCAGTGCTAGGCGTTCGAAAATCCTGTTTTTT.

This clonotype was observed many times. This chain joins TRBV28 and TRBJ2-5; D is perhaps TRBD1 (5 bases). This CDR3 region has 13 residues. Trimming left V 6 bases short and J 2 bases short, with 10 bases between. CDR1 is MDHEN, CDR2 SYDVKM, per germline. CDR3 DNA sequence: TGTGCCAGCAGGATCAGGGCGCAAGAGACCCAGTACTTC. Translating it yields CASRIRAQETQYF.

This clonotype was seen repeatedly, ten times or more. J is TRBJ1-5 and V is TRBV2; D ambiguous. Trimming took 7 bases from V and 9 from J, leaving 19 bases between them. CDR3 length: 14 amino acids. The germline V gene encodes CDR1 SNHLY and CDR2 FYNNEI. The CDR3 nucleotides read TGTGCCAGCACCAAAGGGCGGACGCTGGGGCCCCAGCATTTT. This codes for CASTKGRTLGPQHF.

Ten or more counts support this clonotype. CDR3 DNA: TGTGCCAGCAGCTCAGCTGACAATCAGCCCCAGCATTTT. As protein: CASSSADNQPQHF. The chain carries TRBV7-2 and TRBJ1-5, with unresolved D. Germline V gene sequence: CDR1 SGHTA, CDR2 FQGNSA. V lost 4 bases to trimming and J lost 3 bases, with 7 bases between them. The CDR3 covers 13 residues.

This clonotype was detected ten times or more. This chain joins TRBV11-2 and TRBJ1-1, with TRBD1 as a possible D gene (6 bases). The length of the CDR3 is 13 residues. Germline lookup yields CDR1 SGHAT and CDR2 FQNNGV. Trimming cost V 7 bases and J 1 base, with 10 bases left between them. DNA for the CDR3: TGTGCCAGCACCAGACAGGCGAACACTGAAGCTTTCTTT. This encodes CASTRQANTEAFF. Full variable domain (remainder filled in from reference TRBV11-2 and TRBJ1-1): EAGVAQSPRYKIIEKRQSVAFWCNPISGHATLYWYQQILGQGPKLLIQFQNNGVVDDSQLPKDRFSAERLKGVDSTLKIQPAKLEDSAVYLCASTRQANTEAFFGQGTRLTVV.

The chain links TRBV7-3 to TRBJ2-1, with D unclear. V gave up 1 base and J gave up 8 bases, with 12 bases separating them. The length of the CDR3 is 14 residues. Germline V CDR1 and CDR2: SGHTA, FQGTGA. The CDR3 here is CASSLSRKGDEQFF. The DNA for the CDR3 is TGTGCCAGCAGCTTAAGCAGGAAGGGCGATGAGCAGTTCTTC.

This clonotype was seen more than once but under ten times. The rearrangement joins TRBV5-1 to TRBJ1-4, with D tentatively TRBD1 (5 bases). With 1 base removed from V and 7 bases from J, the gap between germline ends came to 11 bases. CDR1 is SGHRS, CDR2 YFSETQ, per germline. This CDR3 spans 14 amino acids. For the CDR3, the DNA is TGCGCCAGCAGCTTGAAAGGGACGTTTGAAAAACTGTTTTTT. Translation: CASSLKGTFEKLFF.

This clonotype was picked up many times. The chain combines TRBV25-1 with TRBJ1-1; D is unclear. CDR1 is MGHDK and CDR2 is SYGVNS in the germline V gene. The CDR3 covers 12 residues. V lost 6 bases to trimming and J lost 4 bases, with 9 bases between them. CDR3 coding DNA: TGTGCCAGCAGCGTAGGAAGCACTGAAGCTTTCTTT. Translated, it gives CASSVGSTEAFF. Full variable domain (rest looked up from reference TRBV25-1 and TRBJ1-1): EADIYQTPRYLVIGTGKKITLECSQTMGHDKMYWYQQDPGMELHLIHYSYGVNSTEKGDLSSESTVSRIRTEHFPLTLESARPSHTSQYLCASSVGSTEAFFGQGTRLTVV.

This clonotype was counted ten times or more. The chain combines TRBV29-1 with TRBJ2-2; tentatively, D is TRBD1 or TRBD2 (5 bases each). The CDR3 runs to 14 residues. V was pared by 6 bases and J by 0 bases, with 11 bases between. From germline, CDR1 is SQVTM and CDR2 ANQGSEA. CDR3 DNA: TGCAGCGTCAGACCGGGACCGAACACCGGGGAGCTGTTTTTT. Its translation is CSVRPGPNTGELFF.

The CDR3 sequence: CASSIGSLRGNTEAFF. The DNA for the CDR3 is TGTGCCAGTAGTATAGGCTCCCTTAGGGGGAACACTGAAGCTTTCTTT. The chain employs TRBV19 and TRBJ1-1, with D maybe TRBD1 (5 bases). V shed 1 base and J shed 1 base, with 13 bases lying between them. The CDR3 runs to 16 residues. From germline, CDR1 is LNHDA and CDR2 SQIVND (reference sequence).

This clonotype has at least ten counts. This chain connects TRBV5-1 to TRBJ2-7, with D perhaps matching TRBD2 (5 bases). With 0 bases removed from V and 6 bases from J, the gap between germline ends came to 7 bases. Germline assignment: CDR1 SGHRS and CDR2 YFSETQ. This CDR3 is built from 12 residues. The CDR3 region has the DNA TGCGCCAGCAGCTTGGGAGGGTTCGAGCAGTACTTC. Amino acids: CASSLGGFEQYF.

The sample holds a few counts of this clonotype. The chain joins TRBV15 to TRBJ1-1; D call uncertain. Germline CDR1 reads LNHNV; CDR2 reads YYDKDF (reference sequence). Between the trimmed V and J ends, which lost 5 bases and 6 bases, there was a span of 13 bases. This CDR3 is built from 13 residues. CDR3 nucleotides: TGTGCCACCAGCTCGCAGGCTCACGCTGAAGCTTTCTTT. Protein: CATSSQAHAEAFF. The full variable domain, in which reference TRBV15 and TRBJ1-1 provide the parts outside the CDR3, is DAMVIQNPRYQVTQFGKPVTLSCSQTLNHNVMYWYQQKSSQAPKLLFHYYDKDFNNEADTPDNFQSRRPNTSFCFLDIRSPGLGDTAMYLCATSSQAHAEAFFGQGTRLTVV.

The chain couples TRBV9 to TRBJ1-4; tentative D call: TRBD1 (6 bases). CDR3 length: 15 residues. The germline gives CDR1 SGDLS, CDR2 YYNGEE. With 3 bases removed from V and 8 bases from J, the gap between germline ends came to 17 bases. CDR3 sequence: CASSASGQWGEKLFF. The DNA of the CDR3 is TGTGCCAGCAGCGCTTCGGGACAATGGGGGGAAAAACTGTTTTTT.

This clonotype showed up many times. This chain connects TRBV7-6 to TRBJ2-7; 7 bases are shared with TRBD2. The length of the CDR3 is 12 residues. Germline V CDR1 and CDR2: SGHVS, FNYEAQ. V shed 5 bases, J shed 6 bases, and the junction held 4 bases outside the gene matches. This CDR3 reads CASSATGGEQYF. For the CDR3, the DNA is TGTGCCAGCAGCGCGACGGGGGGCGAGCAGTACTTC.

The CDR3, as DNA: TGTGCCAGCAGCTCGGCCTCCCCGGGCACAGATACGCAGTATTTT. Encoded protein: CASSSASPGTDTQYF. The V call is TRBV5-4, the J call TRBJ2-3; unclear D gene. The V end was cut by 3 bases, the J end by 1 base, with 12 bases between. The germline V gene encodes CDR1 SGHNT and CDR2 YYREEE (reference sequence). The CDR3 length is 15 residues. The full variable domain, rest sourced from reference TRBV5-4 and TRBJ2-3, is ETGVTQSPTHLIKTRGQQVTLRCSSQSGHNTVSWYQQALGQGPQFIFQYYREEENGRGNFPPRFSGLQFPNYSSELNVNALELDDSALYLCASSSASPGTDTQYFGPGTRLTVL.

The sample holds many counts of this clonotype. The gene calls are TRBV6-6 and TRBJ2-7; D is uncertain. Trimming cost V 2 bases and J 4 bases, with 12 bases left between them. CDR1 is MNHNY and CDR2 is SVGAGI in the germline V gene (reference sequence). The CDR3 is 14 residues long. The CDR3 here is CASSYGAVPYEQYF. DNA of the CDR3: TGTGCCAGCAGTTACGGTGCGGTACCTTACGAGCAGTACTTC.

This CDR3 is CAWVEGNSGRNTQYF. The CDR3, as DNA: TGTGCCTGGGTGGAGGGGAATAGCGGGAGAAATACGCAGTATTTT. J is TRBJ2-3 and V is TRBV30, with 9 bases that match TRBD2. After removal of 5 bases from V and 7 bases from J, the junction contained 13 bases not matched to a gene. The CDR3 is 15 residues long. Germline V gene data show CDR1 as GTSNPN and CDR2 as SVGIG (reference sequence).

The rearrangement links TRBV15 to TRBJ1-4; 8 bases match TRBD1. Trimming took 6 bases from V and 0 from J; bases not matched to a gene: 3. Germline loops: CDR1 LNHNV, CDR2 YYDKDF (reference sequence). The CDR3 covers 15 residues. CDR3 in amino acids: CATSGTGATNEKLFF. For the CDR3, the DNA is TGTGCCACCAGTGGGACAGGAGCAACTAATGAAAAACTGTTTTTT.

The chain carries TRBV19 and TRBJ1-1; D might be TRBD1 (6 bases). This CDR3 is 14 amino acids long. V gave up 3 bases and J gave up 1 base, with 9 bases separating them. Looked up from germline, CDR1 is LNHDA and CDR2 is SQIVND (reference sequence). The CDR3 bases are TGTGCCAGTAGTATCAGGGGAAGGAACACTGAAGCTTTCTTT. Protein: CASSIRGRNTEAFF.

The rearrangement links TRBV28 to TRBJ2-7; 10 bases are a match to TRBD2. The CDR3 is 20 amino acids. Looked up from germline, CDR1 is MDHEN and CDR2 is SYDVKM. The J segment lost 4 bases and the V segment lost 6 bases, leaving 24 bases of the junction unmatched. In nucleotides, the CDR3 is TGTGCCAGCAGACCGCTGGTAACGACTAGCGGGTATGGTTTCAGGTACGAGCAGTACTTC. Translating gives CASRPLVTTSGYGFRYEQYF.

This clonotype has a handful of counts. V is TRBV15 and J is TRBJ2-2, with no clear D. In germline, CDR1 is LNHNV, CDR2 YYDKDF (reference sequence). Trimming pared 4 bases from V and 10 bases from J, leaving 13 bases between. The CDR3 runs to 13 residues. CDR3 in DNA: TGTGCCACCAGCACTACCTCCGTGGCGGAGCTGTTTTTT. Encoded protein: CATSTTSVAELFF.

The V call is TRBV7-9, the J call TRBJ2-1; 9 nucleotides agree with TRBD2. The J segment lost 4 bases and the V segment lost 6 bases, leaving 7 bases of the junction unmatched. Germline-derived CDR1 and CDR2 are SEHNR and FQNEAQ (reference sequence). The CDR3 length is 15 residues. In DNA, the CDR3 is TGTGCCAGCAGTCCTAGCGGGACCCAATACAATGAGCAGTTCTTC. It yields the protein CASSPSGTQYNEQFF.

The rearrangement joins TRBV20-1 to TRBJ2-3; D is ambiguous. The germline V gene encodes CDR1 DFQATT and CDR2 SNEGSKA (reference sequence). V was cut by 6 bases and J by 5 bases, with 9 bases left in between. The CDR3 is 11 amino acids. The CDR3 reads CSAPNGDTQYF. The CDR3 bases are TGCAGTGCCCCAAACGGAGATACGCAGTATTTT.

In its sample, this clonotype was seen a few times. V gene TRBV7-2 combines with J gene TRBJ1-1; D might be TRBD1 (5 bases). V lost 5 bases, J lost 5 bases, and 27 bases lay in between. The length of the CDR3 is 18 residues. From germline, CDR1 is SGHTA and CDR2 FQGNSA. CDR3: CASSPNSAGRRPRTEAFF. In DNA, the CDR3 is TGTGCCAGCAGCCCGAACTCAGCGGGGCGTCGTCCGAGGACTGAAGCTTTCTTT.

This clonotype came up many times. The CDR3, as DNA: TGTGCCAGCAGTAGGGGAAGCACTGAAGCTTTCTTT. Translation: CASSRGSTEAFF. This chain uses TRBV6-2 or TRBV6-3 with TRBJ1-1; perhaps TRBD1 as D (5 bases). Trimming removed 5 bases at V and 4 bases at J, with 8 bases between. The CDR3 spans 12 residues. The germline gives CDR1 MNHEY, CDR2 SVGEGT.

The chain couples TRBV7-2 to TRBJ2-2; D may correspond to TRBD1 or TRBD2 (5 bases each). The CDR3 length is 16 residues. The germline V gene encodes CDR1 SGHTA and CDR2 FQGNSA. V was trimmed by 5 bases and J by 1 base, leaving 14 bases between them. The CDR3 bases are TGTGCCAGCAGCAAGAGACAGACTATGAACACCGGGGAGCTGTTTTTT. This gives the protein CASSKRQTMNTGELFF.

The chain recombines TRBV5-1 with TRBJ1-1, with TRBD1 matching over 8 bases. The CDR3 spans 13 residues. V shed 1 base, J shed 7 bases, and the junction held 3 bases outside the gene matches. Per germline, CDR1 SGHRS and CDR2 YFSETQ. The CDR3 sequence: CASSLQGALEAFF. The CDR3 nucleotides are TGCGCCAGCAGCTTGCAGGGGGCCCTTGAAGCTTTCTTT.

This clonotype has at least ten counts. The chain joins TRBV6-2 or TRBV6-3 to TRBJ1-2, with D hard to call. The CDR3 loop spans 12 amino acids. CDR1 is MNHEY, CDR2 SVGEGT, per germline. The ends were cut back, 6 bases at V and 5 bases at J, with 10 bases in the middle. DNA for the CDR3: TGTGCCAGCAGCAATACGCTTTATGGCTACACCTTC. This sequence encodes CASSNTLYGYTF.

DNA for the CDR3: TGTGCCAGCGCCCAGCGGGGGAGTAGCACAGATACGCAGTATTTT. This codes for CASAQRGSSTDTQYF. The chain is built from TRBV9 and TRBJ2-3, with 8 nucleotides matching TRBD2. Germline V gene sequence: CDR1 SGDLS, CDR2 YYNGEE. The V and J ends lost 7 bases and 0 bases, in that order; junction bases with no gene match: 7. The CDR3 has 15 amino acids.